The rows below give T cell receptor beta chains drawn from one sample of a study of CD8+ T cells in alopecia areata. Method: immunoSEQ multiplex PCR; TCRdb's copy keeps in-frame clones and lacks some. This sample has around 120,000 clones, with roughly two fifths found just once. The sequenced material came from CD4+ T cells sorted from blood. Receptors were obtained from a human donor with alopecia areata. The CDR3 runs from the conserved cysteine through the conserved F or W. D genes are given only for firm matches. Some rows have no size entry. The others give once, few or many, or a class for an expanded clone.

CDR3aa	CDR3nt	v_gene	j_gene	len	abundance	d_gene
CASSYGDRRAYEQYF	TGTGCCAGCAGTTACGGGGACAGGCGCGCCTACGAGCAGTACTTC	TRBV6-6	TRBJ2-7	15	few	TRBD1
CASKSGQPCFHEQYF	TGTGCCAGTAAGTCGGGACAGCCCTGCTTCCACGAGCAGTACTTC	TRBV19	TRBJ2-7	15	few	TRBD1
CASSQVPSGGDTYNEQFF	TGCGCCAGCAGCCAAGTTCCTAGCGGGGGGGATACCTACAATGAGCAGTTCTTC	TRBV4-3	TRBJ2-1	18	.	TRBD2
CATRLRDRGTDTQYF	TGTGCCACCCGGCTCCGGGACAGGGGGACAGATACGCAGTATTTT	TRBV2	TRBJ2-3	15	.	TRBD1
CSAWDLNEQFF	TGCAGTGCCTGGGACCTCAATGAGCAGTTCTTC	TRBV20-1	TRBJ2-1	11	.	.
CASSLPRRDGRAGRSYEQYF	TGCGCCAGCAGCCTACCCCGGCGGGACGGTCGAGCGGGTAGGTCCTACGAGCAGTACTTC	TRBV23-1	TRBJ2-7	20	few	.
CASAGLAGGPIITQYF	TGTGCTAGCGCCGGACTAGCGGGGGGGCCGATCATCACGCAGTATTTT	TRBV12-5	TRBJ2-3	16	.	TRBD2
CASSVALAASALETQYF	TGTGCCAGCAGCGTCGCACTAGCGGCTAGTGCTTTGGAGACCCAGTACTTC	TRBV9	TRBJ2-5	17	few	TRBD2
CASSQDAGGYTEAFF	TGTGCCAGCAGCCAAGATGCGGGGGGCTACACTGAAGCTTTCTTT	TRBV14	TRBJ1-1	15	few	.
CASSPPGSLNTQYF	TGTGCCAGCAGCCCCCCCGGGTCGTTGAATACGCAGTATTTT	TRBV13	TRBJ2-3	14	.	.
CASSLSGGGYGYTF	TGCGCCAGCAGCTTGAGCGGGGGCGGGTATGGCTACACCTTC	TRBV5-1	TRBJ1-2	14	few	.
CASSSGSGANVLTF	TGTGCCAGCAGCTCAGGATCCGGGGCCAACGTCCTGACTTTC	TRBV7-3	TRBJ2-6	14	.	.
CASRLGSLGEQYF	TGTGCCAGCAGGCTCGGGTCCCTCGGCGAGCAGTACTTC	TRBV6-1	TRBJ2-7	13	.	.
CASSLVDGEQFF	TGCGCCAGCAGCTTGGTGGATGGTGAGCAGTTCTTC	TRBV5-1	TRBJ2-1	12	few	.
CASSLQGPSTNEKLFF	TGTGCCAGCAGCTTACAGGGGCCCTCAACTAATGAAAAACTGTTTTTT	TRBV7-2	TRBJ1-4	16	.	.
CASSSEPRGNSGNTIYF	TGTGCCAGCAGCTCGGAGCCTAGAGGGAACTCTGGAAACACCATATATTTT	TRBV2	TRBJ1-3	17	.	.
CASSDQAAHTDTQYF	TGTGCCAGCAGCGATCAAGCGGCGCACACAGATACGCAGTATTTT	TRBV9	TRBJ2-3	15	few	.
CASSQGRLYGYTF	TGCGCCAGCAGCCAAGGACGGCTCTATGGCTACACCTTC	TRBV4-1	TRBJ1-2	13	once	.
CSALGETQYF	TGCAGTGCGTTGGGGGAGACCCAGTACTTC	TRBV20-1	TRBJ2-5	10	.	.
CASSAGTGVWEQYF	TGTGCCAGCAGTGCCGGGACAGGGGTTTGGGAGCAGTACTTC	TRBV28	TRBJ2-7	14	few	TRBD1
CASSSGTSGGTQYF	TGTGCCAGCAGCTCAGGGACTAGCGGCGGGACCCAGTACTTC	TRBV7-3	TRBJ2-5	14	.	TRBD2
CASSRGNTGELFF	TGTGCCAGCAGTCGGGGGAACACCGGGGAGCTGTTTTTT	TRBV2	TRBJ2-2	13	few	.
CASSRLGQETQYF	TGTGCCAGCAGCCGACTAGGACAAGAGACCCAGTACTTC	TRBV14	TRBJ2-5	13	few	.
CASGSRDGNSYEQYF	TGTGCTAGTGGTTCGCGGGACGGCAACTCCTACGAGCAGTACTTC	TRBV12-5	TRBJ2-7	15	few	.
CAWTSHGSVNEQFF	TGTGCCTGGACTTCCCACGGGTCCGTAAATGAGCAGTTCTTC	TRBV30	TRBJ2-1	14	.	.
CASSLRGRNTGELFF	TGTGCCAGCAGCTTGAGGGGGCGCAACACCGGGGAGCTGTTTTTT	TRBV7-2	TRBJ2-2	15	.	TRBD1